This TCR beta chain derives from a study of T cells in Graves' hyperthyroidism and ophthalmopathy. Study observations and caveats: Most thyroid clonotypes that were expanded above 0.001 also turned up in blood. Ophthalmopathy and stable hyperthyroidism were separated by a 13 V-J model. The model forecast ophthalmopathy, anticipating it by a median around 6.5 months before onset.

The CDR3 is 14 amino acids. Germline loops: CDR1 ENHRY, CDR2 SYGVKD. V lost 11 bases and J lost 2; bases outside the gene matches: 7. Using RNA transcripts as the source, TCR beta CDR3 regions were amplified. A first-round RT-PCR of the TCR CDR3 used the HTBI primer set. Each CDR3 protein gets one entry after TCRdb re-called the multiplex PCR reads with MiXCR. The sample holds nearly 600,000 distinct CDR3 sequences, 14% seen once. It was uncontrolled infection, other autoimmune disease, pregnancy or lactation that excluded patients. This clonotype was observed at least ten times. Its target is not known.

The chain uses TRBV10-3 and TRBJ1-5; 9 bases match TRBD1. The clonotype comes from a woman aged 18 to 35 with Graves' ophthalmopathy. The material sequenced was blood. This CDR3 is CASRGQGGNQPQHF. The DNA for the CDR3 is TGTGCCTCACGGGGACAGGGTGGCAATCAGCCCCAGCATTTT.